These 8 T cell receptor beta chains originate from one sample sequenced in a study of T cell responses to AZD1222 COVID-19 vaccine. Data came from immunoSEQ multiplex PCR; TCRdb stores just in-frame clones and leaves some out. Of tens of thousands of clones in the sample, roughly nine tenths are singletons; the top ten hold around 5%. The sequences come from peripheral blood, collected 28 days after the second AZD1222 dose. The receptors come from an adult who received the AZD1222 COVID-19 vaccine.

Only a few counts were recorded for this clone. J is TRBJ1-4 and V is TRBV3-1 (or the pseudogene TRBV3-2); weak D call: TRBD1 (5 bases). Per the germline V gene, CDR1 is LGHDT and CDR2 is YNNKEL (reference sequence). The CDR3 has 16 residues. V was clipped by 4 bases and J by 8 bases, with 20 bases between them. CDR3 sequence: CASSPSRGDGGEKLFF. CDR3 coding DNA: TGTGCCAGCAGCCCCAGTCGCGGAGACGGGGGGGAAAAACTGTTTTTT.

V and J are TRBV2 and TRBJ2-3; D perhaps matches TRBD2 (5 bases). The CDR3 length is 15 residues. Germline V lookup: CDR1 SNHLY, CDR2 FYNNEI. V lost 4 bases to trimming and J lost 0 bases, with 11 bases between them. The CDR3 DNA reads TGTGCCAGCAGTGGGGGAGCGATGAGCACAGATACGCAGTATTTT. Its protein product is CASSGGAMSTDTQYF.

V usage is TRBV5-1 and J usage is TRBJ2-7; D is perhaps TRBD1 (6 bases). CDR1 is SGHRS, CDR2 YFSETQ, per germline. The CDR3 is made up of 16 amino acids. The V end was cut by 0 bases, the J end by 6 bases, with 19 bases between. The CDR3 bases are TGCGCCAGCAGCTTGGTTAGGTCAGGGGTCCTGGGCGAGCAGTACTTC. This gives the protein CASSLVRSGVLGEQYF.

In this sample, this clone turned up once. V and J are TRBV3-1 (or the pseudogene TRBV3-2) and TRBJ2-3, with D uncertain. In germline, CDR1 is LGHDT, CDR2 YNNKEL (reference sequence). The V gene lost 0 bases and the J gene lost 4 bases, with 8 bases spanning the gap. This CDR3 contains 14 residues. The CDR3 sequence: CASSQDTLSDTQYF. CDR3 in DNA: TGTGCCAGCAGCCAAGACACCCTCTCAGATACGCAGTATTTT.

The J gene is TRBJ1-2, the V gene TRBV19, with D hard to call. Germline assignment: CDR1 LNHDA and CDR2 SQIVND (reference sequence). The CDR3 is 15 amino acids. Trimming pared 8 bases from V and 1 base from J, leaving 17 bases between. The CDR3 coding sequence is TGTGCCAGTTCTCTCCCCAACGGAATTAACTATGGCTACACCTTC. Its translation is CASSLPNGINYGYTF.

The gene calls are TRBV7-9 and TRBJ2-7, with D unclear. There are 13 residues in the CDR3. Germline-derived CDR1 and CDR2 are SEHNR and FQNEAQ (reference sequence). V lost 6 bases and J 3 bases, leaving 12 bases between the germline ends. The CDR3 DNA sequence: TGTGCCAGCAGGAATGGAGAGAACTACGAGCAGTACTTC. It is translated as CASRNGENYEQYF.

V gene TRBV5-6 combines with J gene TRBJ2-7, with 9 bases that match TRBD2. V gave up 3 bases and J gave up 4 bases; unmatched junction bases: 5. Germline V lookup: CDR1 SGHDT, CDR2 YYEEEE. The CDR3 consists of 14 residues. For the CDR3, the DNA is TGTGCCAGCAGCTGGCCGGGACTAGCATACGAGCAGTACTTC. This encodes CASSWPGLAYEQYF.

The chain joins TRBV6-4 to TRBJ2-5; the D is unclear. The V end was cut by 3 bases, the J end by 4 bases, with 9 bases between. The CDR3 is made up of 13 amino acids. Germline CDR1 is MRHNA and CDR2 is SNTAGT. As DNA, the CDR3 is TGTGCCAGCAGTGAAGGGCCTCGAGAGACCCAGTACTTC. It translates to CASSEGPRETQYF.